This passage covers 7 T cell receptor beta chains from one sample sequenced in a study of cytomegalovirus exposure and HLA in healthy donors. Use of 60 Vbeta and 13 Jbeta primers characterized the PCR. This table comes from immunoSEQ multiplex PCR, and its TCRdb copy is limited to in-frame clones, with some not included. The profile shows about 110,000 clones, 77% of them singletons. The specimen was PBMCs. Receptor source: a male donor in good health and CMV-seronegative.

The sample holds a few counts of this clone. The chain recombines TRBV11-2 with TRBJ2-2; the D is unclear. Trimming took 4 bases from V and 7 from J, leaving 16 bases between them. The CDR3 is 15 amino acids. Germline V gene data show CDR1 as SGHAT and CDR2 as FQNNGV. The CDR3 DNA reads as TGTGCCAGCAGCTCAACGACTGGGTCCGGCGGGGAGCTGTTTTTT. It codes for CASSSTTGSGGELFF.

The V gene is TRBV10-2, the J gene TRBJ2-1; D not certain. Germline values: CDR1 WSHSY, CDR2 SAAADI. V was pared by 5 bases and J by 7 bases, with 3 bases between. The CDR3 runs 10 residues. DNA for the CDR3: TGCGCCAGCAGTCGGAATGAGCAGTTCTTC. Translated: CASSRNEQFF.

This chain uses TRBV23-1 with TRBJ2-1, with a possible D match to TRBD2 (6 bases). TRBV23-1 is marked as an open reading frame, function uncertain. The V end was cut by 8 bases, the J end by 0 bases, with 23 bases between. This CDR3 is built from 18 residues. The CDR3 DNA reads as TGCGCCAGCGTCCTCGGGGCTAGCGATCCCAGCTCCTACAATGAGCAGTTCTTC. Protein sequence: CASVLGASDPSSYNEQFF.

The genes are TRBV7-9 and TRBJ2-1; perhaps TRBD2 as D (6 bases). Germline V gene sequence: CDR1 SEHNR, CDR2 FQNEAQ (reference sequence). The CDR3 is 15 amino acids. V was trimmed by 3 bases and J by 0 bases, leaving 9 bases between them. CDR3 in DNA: TGTGCCAGCAGCTTGGAGCGGGTCTCCTACAATGAGCAGTTCTTC. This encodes CASSLERVSYNEQFF.

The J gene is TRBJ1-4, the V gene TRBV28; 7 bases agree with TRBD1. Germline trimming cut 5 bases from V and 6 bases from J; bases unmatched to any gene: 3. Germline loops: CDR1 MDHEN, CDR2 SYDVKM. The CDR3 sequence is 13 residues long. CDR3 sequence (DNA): TGTGCCAGCAGTGAAGGACAGGATGAAAAACTGTTTTTT. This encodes CASSEGQDEKLFF.

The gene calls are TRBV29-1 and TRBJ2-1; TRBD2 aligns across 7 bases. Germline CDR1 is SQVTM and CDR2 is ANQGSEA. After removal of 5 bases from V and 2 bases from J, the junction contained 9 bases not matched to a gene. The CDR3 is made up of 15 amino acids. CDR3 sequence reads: CSVFFAGAPYNEQFF. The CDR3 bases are TGCAGCGTTTTCTTTGCGGGAGCCCCCTACAATGAGCAGTTCTTC.

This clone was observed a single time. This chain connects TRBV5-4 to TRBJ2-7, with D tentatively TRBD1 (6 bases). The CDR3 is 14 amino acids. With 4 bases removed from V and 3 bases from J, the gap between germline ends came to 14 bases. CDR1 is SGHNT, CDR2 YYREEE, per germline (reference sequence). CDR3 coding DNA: TGTGCCAGCAGCCCCGCAGGGGATATCTACGAGCAGTACTTC. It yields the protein CASSPAGDIYEQYF. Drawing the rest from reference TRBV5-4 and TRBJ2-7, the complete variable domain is ETGVTQSPTHLIKTRGQQVTLRCSSQSGHNTVSWYQQALGQGPQFIFQYYREEENGRGNFPPRFSGLQFPNYSSELNVNALELDDSALYLCASSPAGDIYEQYFGPGTRLTVT.